Only a few counts were recorded for the clone carrying this TCR beta chain. In the authors' workflow: Nucleated cell counts were estimated from reference gene primer amplification. Method: immunoSEQ multiplex PCR; TCRdb's copy keeps in-frame clones and lacks some. V, J and clone size are those of that table, while D and trimming were read from the DNA. Among more than 200,000 clones listed, more than 75% were seen once. These data are taken from a study of blood T cell repertoires in COVID-19. Overall study context: The cDNA or gDNA used as material had been derived from T cells, B-cell-depleted T cells, or PBMCs.

Per the germline V gene, CDR1 is SNHLY and CDR2 is FYNNEI. The CDR3 length is 12 residues. V was trimmed by 5 bases and J by 8 bases, leaving 12 bases between them. The source is a man aged 25 to 45 with acute COVID-19. The chain joins TRBV2 to TRBJ1-1; tentatively, D is TRBD1 (5 bases). Sequencing input: PBMCs or T cells enriched from blood (not recorded which). CDR3 bases: TGTGCCAGCAGTTACAGACAGTCCGAAGCTTTCTTT. Its protein product is CASSYRQSEAFF. Variable domain in full (rest from reference TRBV2 and TRBJ1-1): EPEVTQTPSHQVTQMGQEVILRCVPISNHLYFYWYRQILGQKVEFLVSFYNNEISEKSEIFDDQFSVERPDGSNFTLKIRSTKLEDSAMYFCASSYRQSEAFFGQGTRLTVV.